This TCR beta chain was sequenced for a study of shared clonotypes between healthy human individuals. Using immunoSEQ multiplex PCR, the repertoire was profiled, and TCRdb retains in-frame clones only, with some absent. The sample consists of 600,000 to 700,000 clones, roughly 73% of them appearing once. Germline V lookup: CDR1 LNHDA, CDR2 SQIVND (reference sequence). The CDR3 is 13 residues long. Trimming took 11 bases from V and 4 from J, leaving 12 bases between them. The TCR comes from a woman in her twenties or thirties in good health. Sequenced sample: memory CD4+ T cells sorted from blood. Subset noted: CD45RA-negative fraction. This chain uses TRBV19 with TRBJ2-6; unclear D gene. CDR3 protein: CAATAPGANVLTF. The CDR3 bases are TGTGCCGCCACTGCACCCGGGGCCAACGTCCTGACTTTC.